The 20 T cell receptor beta chains listed next were all sequenced from one sample in a study of T cells in tuberculosis. Profiled with immunoSEQ multiplex PCR; TCRdb holds only in-frame clones, not every one. The table shows 25,000 to 35,000 clones, with roughly nine tenths occurring only once. Sample time point: new active TB diagnosis, blood taken before or within 7 days of starting treatment. Sample: PBMCs, taken at tuberculosis diagnosis. These receptors came from an adult with tuberculosis.

The rearrangement joins TRBV2 to TRBJ2-7; tentatively, D is TRBD2 (5 bases). V was trimmed by 8 bases and J by 5 bases, leaving 16 bases between them. Germline loops: CDR1 SNHLY, CDR2 FYNNEI. The CDR3 has 13 amino acids. In DNA, the CDR3 is TGTGCCAGCTATGGACTGGGCGACCACGAGCAGTACTTC. It codes for CASYGLGDHEQYF. Combining the CDR3 with reference TRBV2 and TRBJ2-7 gives the whole variable domain EPEVTQTPSHQVTQMGQEVILRCVPISNHLYFYWYRQILGQKVEFLVSFYNNEISEKSEIFDDQFSVERPDGSNFTLKIRSTKLEDSAMYFCASYGLGDHEQYFGPGTRLTVT.

The chain uses TRBV6-1 and TRBJ2-2; 7 bases fit TRBD1. The V gene's germline CDR1 is MNHNS and CDR2 SASEGT. This CDR3 comprises 14 residues. Unmatched junction bases numbered 0, after V lost 0 bases and J lost 5 bases. DNA of the CDR3: TGTGCCAGCAGTGAAGCGACAGGGACCGGGGAGCTGTTTTTT. It is translated as CASSEATGTGELFF.

This chain uses TRBV18 with TRBJ2-3; possible D gene TRBD2, 6 bases. V lost 3 bases and J 4 bases, leaving 11 bases between the germline ends. The CDR3 is made up of 14 amino acids. Germline V gene sequence: CDR1 KGHSH, CDR2 LQKENI. CDR3 region: CASSPIGEADTQYF. The DNA for the CDR3 is TGTGCCAGCTCACCTATAGGGGAGGCAGATACGCAGTATTTT.

This clone appeared a single time. This chain connects TRBV4-1 to TRBJ1-5, with 7 bases aligning to TRBD1. The V gene end was trimmed by 0 bases and the J gene end by 7 bases; junction bases not matched to a gene: 9. Per the germline V gene, CDR1 is MGHRA and CDR2 is YSYEKL. This CDR3 has 16 amino acids. CDR3 coding DNA: TGCGCCAGCAGCCAAGATAGACAGGGTTCGCGGCAGCCCCAGCATTTT. Amino acid sequence: CASSQDRQGSRQPQHF.

The gene calls are TRBV2 and TRBJ2-7, with TRBD2 identical over 7 bases. Germline V gene lookup returns CDR1 SNHLY and CDR2 FYNNEI. V lost 8 bases and J lost 5; bases outside the gene matches: 12. The length of the CDR3 is 14 residues. CDR3 nucleotides: TGTGCCAGCGTCTCGGGGAGGGGTTTGAACGAGCAGTACTTC. The encoded protein is CASVSGRGLNEQYF.

The V and J genes are TRBV28 and TRBJ2-7, with TRBD1 identical over 9 bases. V was pared by 3 bases and J by 5 bases, with 11 bases of the junction left unmatched. The CDR3 has 16 amino acids. Germline CDR1 reads MDHEN; CDR2 reads SYDVKM. The CDR3 protein is CASSLALGDRVHEQYF. The CDR3 DNA reads as TGTGCCAGCAGTTTGGCGTTGGGGGACAGGGTGCACGAGCAGTACTTC.

The chain is built from TRBV5-1 and TRBJ1-1; no clear D. CDR3 size: 13 residues. Germline CDR1 and CDR2: SGHRS and YFSETQ. The ends were cut back, 3 bases at V and 3 bases at J, with 9 bases in the middle. The chain's CDR3 is CASSYLGDTEAFF. The DNA for the CDR3 is TGCGCCAGCAGCTATCTCGGGGACACTGAAGCTTTCTTT. The whole variable domain, remainder taken from reference TRBV5-1 and TRBJ1-1, is KAGVTQTPRYLIKTRGQQVTLSCSPISGHRSVSWYQQTPGQGLQFLFEYFSETQRNKGNFPGRFSGRQFSNSRSEMNVSTLELGDSALYLCASSYLGDTEAFFGQGTRLTVV.

The genes are TRBV7-8 and TRBJ1-4; no clear D gene. This CDR3 contains 13 residues. Trimming took off 3 bases at V and 7 bases at J, with 9 bases between the two ends. The germline V gene has CDR1 SGHVS and CDR2 FQNEAQ. CDR3 nucleotide sequence: TGTGCCAGCAGCTTTTACCGGGGTGAAAAACTGTTTTTT. It encodes CASSFYRGEKLFF.

The chain recombines TRBV2 with TRBJ1-1; no clear D gene. The germline V and J ends were trimmed by 3 bases and 0 bases, with 5 bases remaining between them. This CDR3 spans 13 amino acids. Germline V gene sequence: CDR1 SNHLY, CDR2 FYNNEI. Here the CDR3 reads CASSEALNTEAFF. Here the CDR3 DNA reads TGTGCCAGCAGTGAGGCCCTGAACACTGAAGCTTTCTTT. The complete variable domain, with remaining parts taken from reference TRBV2 and TRBJ1-1, reads EPEVTQTPSHQVTQMGQEVILRCVPISNHLYFYWYRQILGQKVEFLVSFYNNEISEKSEIFDDQFSVERPDGSNFTLKIRSTKLEDSAMYFCASSEALNTEAFFGQGTRLTVV.

V and J are TRBV27 and TRBJ1-1; weak D call: TRBD1 (5 bases). The V gene's germline CDR1 is MNHEY and CDR2 SMNVEV (reference sequence). Trimming left V 2 bases short and J 6 bases short, with 16 bases between. CDR3 length: 15 residues. Written as DNA, the CDR3 is TGTGCCAGCAGTTTAAAGCCTCGCCCGGGGGCTGAAGCTTTCTTT. Encoded protein: CASSLKPRPGAEAFF.

This sequence joins TRBV11-3 and TRBJ1-2, with D possibly TRBD1 on 5 matching bases. The CDR3 extends over 16 amino acids. Trimming shortened V by 5 bases and J by 2 bases, and 18 bases separated the two germline ends. Per germline, CDR1 SGHNT and CDR2 YENEEA. The CDR3 nucleotides read TGTGCCAGCAGCCATAGATACGAGGCAGGGAACTATGGCTACACCTTC. This sequence encodes CASSHRYEAGNYGYTF. The variable domain in full, with the rest retrieved from reference TRBV11-3 and TRBJ1-2, is EAGVVQSPRYKIIEKKQPVAFWCNPISGHNTLYWYLQNLGQGPELLIRYENEEAVDDSQLPKDRFSAERLKGVDSTLKIQPAELGDSAVYLCASSHRYEAGNYGYTFGSGTRLTVV.

This chain connects TRBV25-1 to TRBJ2-1; D might be TRBD2 (5 bases). The germline CDR1 and CDR2 sequences are MGHDK and SYGVNS. The V end was cut by 1 base, the J end by 11 bases, with 12 bases between. CDR3 size: 13 residues. The CDR3 here is CASSELGAAQQFF. The CDR3 region has the DNA TGTGCCAGCAGTGAATTGGGAGCGGCGCAGCAGTTCTTC.

The table lists this clone with a count of one. Written as DNA, the CDR3 is TGTGCCAGCAGCCGCGGACAGGACTACGAGCAGTACTTC. Translating gives CASSRGQDYEQYF. This chain uses TRBV11-2 with TRBJ2-7, with TRBD1 matching over 7 bases. CDR1 is SGHAT, CDR2 FQNNGV, per germline. The CDR3 covers 13 residues. The junction had 4 bases not matched to a gene; V was cut back by 5 bases and J by 3 bases.

The CDR3 is CASSSYLAGVTDTQYF. In nucleotides, the CDR3 is TGTGCCAGCAGTTCCTACCTAGCGGGGGTTACAGATACGCAGTATTTT. The J gene is TRBJ2-3, the V gene TRBV6-5; 10 bases are shared with TRBD2. Germline V gene data show CDR1 as MNHEY and CDR2 as SVGAGI. The CDR3 totals 16 residues. The ends lost 4 bases at V and 3 bases at J; junction bases unmatched: 7.

The sample holds a few counts of this clone. This sequence joins TRBV21-1 and TRBJ2-1; the table's D gene call, TRBD2, was not cross checked with the DNA. TRBV21-1 is a recognized pseudogene. CDR3 length: 18 amino acids. CDR3 protein: CASSKFPPSGTGYNEQFF. The DNA for the CDR3 is TGTGCCAGCAGCAAATTCCCCCCTAGCGGGACGGGCTACAATGAGCAGTTCTTC.

The chain links TRBV19 to TRBJ2-3, with 10 bases lining up with TRBD2. This CDR3 contains 16 residues. Germline-derived CDR1 and CDR2 are LNHDA and SQIVND (reference sequence). J gave up 2 bases and V 3 bases, and 5 bases lay outside the gene matches. CDR3 protein: CASSMLAGGLTDTQYF. The CDR3 nucleotides are TGTGCCAGTAGTATGTTAGCGGGAGGCCTCACAGATACGCAGTATTTT.

The chain joins TRBV27 to TRBJ2-7, with 10 bases that match TRBD2. The CDR3 runs 18 residues. The V segment lost 2 bases and the J segment 4 bases; nucleotides outside the gene matches: 14. The germline gives CDR1 MNHEY, CDR2 SMNVEV (reference sequence). CDR3 region: CASSLMDPFSGRMYEQYF. In DNA, the CDR3 is TGTGCCAGCAGTTTAATGGACCCCTTTAGCGGGAGGATGTACGAGCAGTACTTC.

The chain recombines TRBV21-1 with TRBJ1-2. TRBV21-1 is noted as a pseudogene. The CDR3 sequence is 16 residues long. The CDR3 loop is CASSKAIARDSYGYTF. In DNA, the CDR3 is TGTGCCAGCAGCAAAGCCATCGCACGGGACTCCTATGGCTACACCTTC.

The chain links TRBV10-3 to TRBJ2-4, with unresolved D. Trimming removed 2 bases at V and 0 bases at J, with 5 bases between. Germline lookup yields CDR1 ENHRY and CDR2 SYGVKD. The CDR3 runs to 14 residues. This CDR3 reads CAISEVLAKNIQYF. In nucleotides, the CDR3 is TGTGCCATCAGTGAGGTTCTAGCCAAAAACATTCAGTACTTC.

The chain has TRBV6-5 and TRBJ1-4, with D tentatively TRBD1 (6 bases). The CDR3 covers 15 residues. CDR1 and CDR2 (germline): MNHEY, SVGAGI. V shed 0 bases and J shed 7 bases, with 12 bases lying between them. CDR3 in DNA: TGTGCCAGCAGTTACTCGGGGGGGGGCGGTGAAAAACTGTTTTTT. Amino acids: CASSYSGGGGEKLFF.